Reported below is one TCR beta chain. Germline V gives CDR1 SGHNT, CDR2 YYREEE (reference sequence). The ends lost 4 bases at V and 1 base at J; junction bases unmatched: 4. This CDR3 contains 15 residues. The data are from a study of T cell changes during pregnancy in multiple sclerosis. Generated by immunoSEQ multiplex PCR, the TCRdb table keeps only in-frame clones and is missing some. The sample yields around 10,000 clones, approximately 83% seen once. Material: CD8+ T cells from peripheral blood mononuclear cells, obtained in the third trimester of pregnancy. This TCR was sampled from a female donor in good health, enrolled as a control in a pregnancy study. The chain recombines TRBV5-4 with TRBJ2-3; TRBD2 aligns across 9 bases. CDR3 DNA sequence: TGTGCCAGCAGCCTATGGACTAGCGGCACAGATACGCAGTATTTT. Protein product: CASSLWTSGTDTQYF. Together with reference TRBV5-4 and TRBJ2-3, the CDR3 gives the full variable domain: ETGVTQSPTHLIKTRGQQVTLRCSSQSGHNTVSWYQQALGQGPQFIFQYYREEENGRGNFPPRFSGLQFPNYSSELNVNALELDDSALYLCASSLWTSGTDTQYFGPGTRLTVL.